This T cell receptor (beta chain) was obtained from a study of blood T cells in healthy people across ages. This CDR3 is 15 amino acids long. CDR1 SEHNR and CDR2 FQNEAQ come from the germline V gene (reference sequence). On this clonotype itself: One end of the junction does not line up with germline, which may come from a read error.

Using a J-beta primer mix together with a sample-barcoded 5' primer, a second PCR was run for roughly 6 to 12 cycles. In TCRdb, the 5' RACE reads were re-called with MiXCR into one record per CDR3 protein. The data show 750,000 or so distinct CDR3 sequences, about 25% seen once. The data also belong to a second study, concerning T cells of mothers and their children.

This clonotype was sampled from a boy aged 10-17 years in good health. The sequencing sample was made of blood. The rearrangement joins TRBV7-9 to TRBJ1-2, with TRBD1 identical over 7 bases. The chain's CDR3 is CASSPRQGGYYGYTF. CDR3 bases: TGTGCCAGCAGCCCCCGACAGGGTGGGTACTACGGCTACACCTTC.